This entry is about one TCR beta chain. Antigen unknown. The sample comes from a study of CD8 T cells in ankylosing spondylitis. TCRdb re-called the 5' RACE reads through MiXCR, storing one row per CDR3 protein. The table shows more than 650,000 distinct CDR3 sequences, with approximately 10% occurring only once. The ends were cut back, 0 bases at V and 0 bases at J, with 12 bases in the middle. In germline, CDR1 is DFQATT, CDR2 SNEGSKA (reference sequence). The CDR3 runs to 16 residues. Regarding the study as a whole: It was reported that disease-linked clones were significantly enriched in matched ankylosing spondylitis synovial fluid. Clones linked to disease, bearing a CD8+ phenotype, were relatively rare in peripheral blood. In the blood and synovial fluid of reactive arthritis, some motif variants had been previously reported. A TCR beta motif of several highly homologous variants seemed to mark ankylosing spondylitis blood.

Sequences were obtained from blood, either unsorted or a sorted T cell fraction (not recorded which). The sequence was collected from a male donor with ankylosing spondylitis. The J gene is TRBJ1-5, the V gene TRBV20-1, with D hard to call. The CDR3 sequence is CSARDPPSVSNQPQHF. The DNA for the CDR3 is TGCAGTGCTAGAGACCCCCCATCTGTTAGCAATCAGCCCCAGCATTTT.